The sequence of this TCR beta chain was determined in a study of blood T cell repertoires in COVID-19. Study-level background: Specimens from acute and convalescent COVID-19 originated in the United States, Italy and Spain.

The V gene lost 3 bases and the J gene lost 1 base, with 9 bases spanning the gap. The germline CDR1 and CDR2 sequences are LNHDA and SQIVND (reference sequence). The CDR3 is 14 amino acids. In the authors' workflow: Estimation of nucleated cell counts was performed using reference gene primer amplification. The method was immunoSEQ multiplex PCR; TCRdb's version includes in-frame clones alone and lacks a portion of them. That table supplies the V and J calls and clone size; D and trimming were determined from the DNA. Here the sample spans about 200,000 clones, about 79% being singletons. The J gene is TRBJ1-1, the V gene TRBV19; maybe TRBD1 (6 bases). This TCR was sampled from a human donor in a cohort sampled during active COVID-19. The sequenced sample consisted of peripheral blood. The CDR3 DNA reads TGTGCCAGTAGTATGCAGGGACAGAACACTGAAGCTTTCTTT. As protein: CASSMQGQNTEAFF.